The clone carrying this T cell receptor (beta chain) was picked up a small number of times. Its antigen is not identified. These data come from a study of cytomegalovirus exposure and HLA in healthy donors. Study at large: HLA-typed donors were the source of around 85 million unique TCRs held in an early data release.

Germline CDR1 is SGHNT and CDR2 is YYREEE (reference sequence). CDR3 size: 13 residues. Trimming left V 0 bases short and J 4 bases short, with 5 bases between. It was with 60 Vbeta and 13 Jbeta primers that the PCR ran. TCRdb's table, derived via immunoSEQ multiplex PCR, lists solely in-frame clones and lacks some. The repertoire holds about 160,000 clones, with 65% to 85% as singletons. Study conclusions and caveats: TCR beta V- and J-gene trimming was later associated with a missense DCLRE1C variant.

The sequencing sample was made of PBMCs. The TCR originated in a male donor in good health and CMV-seropositive. This rearrangement joins TRBV5-4 to TRBJ1-5; D is unclear. The CDR3 is CASSLGQNQPQHF. CDR3 bases: TGTGCCAGCAGCTTGGGTCAGAATCAGCCCCAGCATTTT.